The clone carrying this T cell receptor beta chain has a handful of counts. What it recognizes is unknown. The sample belongs to a study of human T cells and chemical hapten exposure. The CDR3 runs to 14 residues. The V and J ends lost 1 base and 0 bases respectively, with 9 bases between them. Germline CDR1 reads DFQATT; CDR2 reads SNEGSKA (reference sequence). General study points: TCRs above 1 in 1000 frequency stayed constant with DPC sensitization. Clustering by CDR3 similarity yielded significantly more large clusters from expanded TCRs than controls.

Time point meaning: pre-sensitization, week 0. Stated treatment: therapeutic diphenylcyclopropenone sensitization with weekly scalp DPC. The library gave individual cDNA molecules unique molecular identifiers. Methods used by the authors: A typical sample had roughly 96,000 TCRs, with roughly 20,000 to 700,000 overall. Using its own MiXCR run on the RACE reads, TCRdb lists one record per CDR3 protein. These V and J calls are TCRdb output, not the study's own analysis. The data show some 330,000 distinct CDR3 sequences, with around 5% seen just once and less than 9% held by the top ten. The sample here was whole blood, taken in connection with sensitization to the hapten diphenylcyclopropenone (DPC). This receptor was identified in a young woman with alopecia areata. Some clones in this sample may be carry-over from other donors' samples. The V gene is TRBV20-1, the J gene TRBJ1-1; D not certain. The CDR3 is CSARAGGMNTEAFF. CDR3 nucleotide sequence: TGCAGTGCTAGAGCCGGAGGGATGAACACTGAAGCTTTCTTT.